The next 17 T cell receptor beta chains were all read from a single sample in a study of response to subunit inactivated influenza vaccine. TCRdb independently ran MiXCR on the RT-PCR reads; one entry per CDR3 protein. Here the sample spans a few hundred thousand distinct CDR3 sequences, approximately 14% being singletons. Sample: PBMCs from blood, taken roughly 12 days after vaccination. Receptor source: a man aged 50 or older who received an inactivated influenza vaccine.

This chain joins TRBV2 and TRBJ2-2; D ambiguous. The V end was cut by 5 bases, the J end by 7 bases, with 5 bases between. This CDR3 has 11 residues. Germline loops: CDR1 SNHLY, CDR2 FYNNEI. The CDR3 coding sequence is TGTGCCAGCAGTTACCTCGGGGAGCTGTTTTTT. Amino acid sequence: CASSYLGELFF.

A few counts support this clonotype. The chain has TRBV12-3 or TRBV12-4 and TRBJ2-1, with 9 nucleotides matching TRBD2. The J segment lost 6 bases and the V segment lost 6 bases, leaving 9 bases of the junction unmatched. The CDR3 has 15 amino acids. In nucleotides, the CDR3 is TGTGCCAGCAGATTTAGCGGGGGCGCATTCAATGAGCAGTTCTTC. Residues: CASRFSGGAFNEQFF.

This clonotype was observed a handful of times. At one boundary the junction diverges from the germline segment, which might be a read error. The chain is built from TRBV20-1 and TRBJ2-5; D might be TRBD2 (5 bases). Germline CDR1 reads DFQATT; CDR2 reads SNEGSKA (reference sequence). The CDR3 length is 15 residues. In DNA, the CDR3 is TGCAGTGCTAGAGTTGAGGGAACGTACCAAGGGACCCAGTACTTC. Protein: CSARVEGTYQGTQYF.

This clonotype was seen only a few times. J is TRBJ2-4 and V is TRBV6-2 or TRBV6-3; D may match TRBD1 or TRBD2 (5 bases each). This CDR3 contains 15 residues. The germline V gene has CDR1 MNHEY and CDR2 SVGEGT. V was shortened by 6 bases and J by 1 base, with 13 bases between the two germline ends. This CDR3 is CASSSAGTAKNIQYF. The CDR3 DNA reads TGTGCCAGCAGCAGTGCCGGGACCGCCAAAAACATTCAGTACTTC.

This clonotype occurred a few times. The V gene is TRBV5-1, the J gene TRBJ1-1; the D gene is possibly TRBD1 (6 bases). V gave up 4 bases and J gave up 0 bases, with 16 bases separating them. CDR3 length equals 16 residues. Germline V gene data show CDR1 as SGHRS and CDR2 as YFSETQ. This CDR3 is CASSKGPGVMNTEAFF. CDR3 nucleotides: TGCGCCAGCAGCAAGGGGCCAGGGGTCATGAACACTGAAGCTTTCTTT.

V gene TRBV28 combines with J gene TRBJ1-1, with D tentatively TRBD1 (6 bases). V was pared by 2 bases and J by 0 bases, with 16 bases between. The CDR3 is 17 residues long. Germline-derived CDR1 and CDR2 are MDHEN and SYDVKM. CDR3 bases: TGTGCCAGCAGTTTACCAGGACAGCGTAGATTGAACACTGAAGCTTTCTTT. It encodes CASSLPGQRRLNTEAFF.

This clonotype has just a few counts. V is TRBV9 and J is TRBJ1-1; D not resolved. This CDR3 is 13 amino acids long. Between the trimmed V and J ends, which lost 4 bases and 1 base, there was a span of 8 bases. Per the germline V gene, CDR1 is SGDLS and CDR2 is YYNGEE. CDR3 nucleotides: TGTGCCAGCAGCAAGCACCCGAACACTGAAGCTTTCTTT. Its protein product is CASSKHPNTEAFF.

The CDR3 is CASSLAQFNTGELFF. The CDR3 nucleotides read TGTGCCAGCAGCTTAGCGCAGTTCAACACCGGGGAGCTGTTTTTT. This sequence joins TRBV7-2 and TRBJ2-2; D unresolved. V was trimmed by 0 bases and J by 2 bases, leaving 7 bases between them. This CDR3 contains 15 residues. CDR1 and CDR2 from the germline V gene are SGHTA and FQGNSA.

This clonotype was counted only a few times. This chain links TRBV5-6 with TRBJ2-7, with 8 bases fitting TRBD1. This CDR3 has 14 amino acids. CDR1 SGHDT and CDR2 YYEEEE come from the germline V gene. V shed 1 base, J shed 5 bases, and the junction held 5 bases outside the gene matches. In DNA form, the CDR3 reads TGTGCCAGCAGCTTGAGACAGGGGATCGACGAGCAGTACTTC. Amino acid sequence: CASSLRQGIDEQYF.

This clonotype was recorded many times. The rearrangement links TRBV28 to TRBJ2-7; the D is unclear. Germline-derived CDR1 and CDR2 are MDHEN and SYDVKM. The CDR3 contains 13 residues. Trimming stripped 5 bases from V and 2 bases from J, with 10 bases between. This CDR3 is CASSLRAPYEQYF. The CDR3 nucleotides are TGTGCCAGCAGTCTCCGGGCCCCCTACGAGCAGTACTTC.

The rearrangement links TRBV28 to TRBJ1-6; 8 bases are a match to TRBD1. The CDR3 is 15 residues long. Germline V gene sequence: CDR1 MDHEN, CDR2 SYDVKM. Trimming at V came to 6 bases and at J to 3 bases, leaving 4 bases not matched to a gene. As DNA, the CDR3 is TGTGCCAGCAGGGCTACAGGGGGCTATAATTCACCCCTCCACTTT. As protein: CASRATGGYNSPLHF. The full variable domain, with the rest looked up from reference TRBV28 and TRBJ1-6, is DVKVTQSSRYLVKRTGEKVFLECVQDMDHENMFWYRQDPGLGLRLIYFSYDVKMKEKGDIPEGYSVSREKKERFSLILESASTNQTSMYLCASRATGGYNSPLHFGNGTRLTVT.

This sequence joins TRBV27 and TRBJ1-3; 9 bases match TRBD1. CDR3 size: 17 residues. Germline V lookup: CDR1 MNHEY, CDR2 SMNVEV (reference sequence). Losses at the gene ends were 5 bases for V and 4 bases for J; bases not matched to a gene: 12. The CDR3 protein is CASSPLLQGAFGNTIYF. The CDR3 nucleotides read TGTGCCAGCAGTCCTCTTCTACAGGGGGCGTTCGGAAACACCATATATTTT.

The chain joins TRBV5-1 to TRBJ1-6; 7 bases align to TRBD1. After removal of 4 bases from V and 5 bases from J, the junction contained 6 bases not matched to a gene. The germline gives CDR1 SGHRS, CDR2 YFSETQ. There are 15 residues in the CDR3. The CDR3 here is CASSPGGTDNSPLHF. In DNA form, the CDR3 reads TGCGCCAGCAGCCCAGGGGGGACGGATAATTCACCCCTCCACTTT.

This clonotype was recorded a few times. The CDR3 spells CSAGGWGQGNTEAFF. In nucleotides, the CDR3 is TGCAGTGCTGGCGGGTGGGGGCAAGGGAACACTGAAGCTTTCTTT. The J gene is TRBJ1-1, the V gene TRBV20-1; maybe TRBD1 (6 bases). This CDR3 region has 15 residues. V was shortened by 5 bases and J by 1 base, with 17 bases between the two germline ends. The germline V gene has CDR1 DFQATT and CDR2 SNEGSKA (reference sequence).

This clonotype was seen a few times. The rearrangement links TRBV5-1 to TRBJ2-1; 11 positions agree with TRBD1. The germline V gene has CDR1 SGHRS and CDR2 YFSETQ. Germline trimming cut 2 bases from V and 4 bases from J; bases unmatched to any gene: 5. The CDR3 consists of 16 residues. CDR3: CASSLTGQGVYNEQFF. CDR3 nucleotide sequence: TGCGCCAGCAGCTTAACGGGACAGGGGGTTTACAATGAGCAGTTCTTC.

The chain recombines TRBV5-5 with TRBJ1-5, with 10 bases lining up with TRBD1. This CDR3 has 15 residues. Germline trimming cut 4 bases from V and 3 bases from J; bases unmatched to any gene: 4. Per the germline V gene, CDR1 is SGHKS and CDR2 is YYEKEE (reference sequence). The CDR3 DNA reads as TGTGCCAGCAGCCGGACAGGGGGTATCAATCAGCCCCAGCATTTT. Protein: CASSRTGGINQPQHF.

There are many counts of this clonotype. This sequence joins TRBV20-1 and TRBJ2-4; 14 bases match TRBD2. The ends lost 1 base at V and 0 bases at J; junction bases unmatched: 8. Per germline, CDR1 DFQATT and CDR2 SNEGSKA (reference sequence). The CDR3 runs to 19 residues. This CDR3 is CSARARLAGGLIAKNIQYF. CDR3 DNA sequence: TGCAGTGCTAGAGCAAGACTAGCGGGGGGGCTAATAGCCAAAAACATTCAGTACTTC.